This paragraph covers one T cell receptor (beta chain) sequence. Its specific antigen is unknown. No quality values exist for individual bases; no much larger clone is one base distant. The sample is drawn from a study of cytomegalovirus exposure and HLA in healthy donors (dated by TCRdb to about 2017). At the level of the whole study: According to an earlier analysis of a few hundred of the donors, some 180 million T cells yielded roughly 100 million unique TCR beta sequences and 276 Gb of sequence data. Roughly 300 gigabases of sequencing data and 70 million to 85 million unique TCR sequences were included in an early release covering about 620 HLA-typed donors. Of the 300 to 500 genotyped donors, 70% to 90% were placed in the genetic ancestry cluster associated with self-reported Caucasian donors. Typing coverage varied by locus: roughly 629-630 donors for A, B, C, DRB1 and DQB1; roughly 560 for DQA1; more than 600 for DPA1; approximately 490 for DPB1. To predict cytomegalovirus infection status, the study brought together high-throughput TCR immunosequencing, statistical association of individual TCRs with disease status, and machine learning. A later genetic analysis used genome-wide SNP genotypes for 398 of the 666 donors, treating that subset as a discovery cohort. To decide whether each TCR beta V gene segment behaved as functional or pseudogenic, an earlier analysis of approximately 600 of the donors relied on high-throughput TCR beta sequencing. A separate validation cohort of roughly 130 different subjects was used in addition to the approximately 700-subject first cohort. The study used immunosequencing to profile the T cell repertoires of 666 subjects and linked those repertoires to cytomegalovirus serostatus. Among roughly 370 genotyped donors of the cohort, an average of around 240,000 unique TCR beta nucleotide sequences were sequenced per donor, roughly a sixth of them non-productive. Several DR-DQ haplotypes were treated as single units for association and clustering because of strong linkage in the cohort. Class I and class II HLA loci were covered by the typing at four-digit resolution. All discovery cohort repertoires had been generated using a single sequencing platform. Donor age, sex, ethnicity and CMV serostatus were collected together with the repertoire data. The later analysis used no new phenotypic data to find candidate immune exposures, relying instead on TCR beta sequences and their occurrence across donors. To study patterns of TCR occurrence, a later analysis re-analyzed previously published TCR beta repertoires from 700 or so donors and added high-resolution HLA genotyping. The study aimed to test whether cataloging public T cell receptors could reveal signatures of past pathogen exposure.

The full study reports these points: The study gave a list of under 200 TCR beta chains associated with cytomegalovirus. A later analysis found that TCR association rates varied across HLA loci, with DRB1 alleles showing the most associated TCRs and HLA-C alleles the fewest. Roughly uniform sequencing depth across donors was assumed in presence/absence analyses, although this assumption may not hold. In an earlier analysis of 500 to 650 of the donors, most TCR beta V segments appeared in productive rearrangements about 87% or about 30% of the time, broadly matching IMGT annotations. Assigning TCR associations to individual alleles was difficult when HLA alleles, especially DR and DQ, strongly co-occurred. Compared with equally common non-associated chains, HLA-associated TCR beta chains in a later analysis were more clonally expanded and had lower generation probabilities. Linkage disequilibrium might explain the correlated functional status among segregating V segments, but an unknown experimental factor could not be excluded. A further reported finding was that TCR beta sequences accurately predicted the HLA-A and HLA-B alleles for most subjects in the first cohort. A later analysis found that most CMV-associated TCR beta chains appeared HLA-restricted, with HLA associations seemingly driven largely by CMV exposure. Across donors, most TCR sequences were observed very rarely, whereas some public TCRs were present in many individuals. The cohort was sequenced for TCR beta chains only, and without alpha or paired-chain data the features that could be detected were limited. A cluster of highly shared sequence variants was judged likely to represent a technical artifact of the sequencing pipeline. Several of the top co-occurrence clusters appeared to be linked to parvovirus B19, influenza, CMV and Epstein-Barr virus, according to a later analysis. A few of the identified cytomegalovirus-associated TCR beta chains were confirmed in vitro to be specific for cytomegalovirus antigens. A later genetic analysis associated a missense DCLRE1C variant with V-gene and J-gene trimming of TCR beta chains, and an independent cohort replicated the association. Because counts were too low, around 17 rarely observed V segments, including chromosome 9 orphons, were left out of the earlier analysis of 587 of the donors. Immune exposure information for the cohort was limited to CMV serostatus. Some IMGT-functional V segments, including TRBV6-2 and TRBV6-3, could not be distinguished by the 87-base-pair reads and were therefore excluded. According to the authors, the approach could potentially be generalized to other disease states and immunological phenotypes. At a false discovery rate of 0.05, a later analysis linked some 18,000 TCR beta sequences to specific HLA alleles. According to a later genetic analysis, donors in an Asian-associated ancestry cluster had fewer N-insertions in productive TCRs than the approximately 690-donor mean. The classifier was reported to diagnose cytomegalovirus status with high specificity and sensitivity in both the original cohort and the validation cohort. Because HLA typing was unavailable for some donors at each locus, only the typed subset was used in association tests.

The receptor library was made with the immunoSEQ multiplex PCR assay. A mixture of 60 forward primers for TCR Vbeta segments and 13 reverse primers for TCR Jbeta segments was used in the multiplex PCR. The CDR3 region of rearranged TCR beta genes was amplified from genomic DNA by a multiplex PCR assay. On the Illumina HiSeq System, the amplified TCR beta libraries were sequenced as 87-base-pair reads. Turning to the authors' computational methods: A later analysis tallied tens of millions of unique TCR beta chains across the 700 or so repertoires, and some 10 million of those chains were shared by two or more donors. Raw reads were error-corrected and collapsed into unique sequences by a nearest-neighbor algorithm in which closely related sequences were merged to remove PCR and sequencing errors. To assign V, D and J gene segments, CDR3 sequences were aligned to IMGT reference sequences. For a sequence to be retained, at least a six-nucleotide match to both a V gene segment and a J gene segment was required. A rearrangement was called productive if the CDR3 had no stop codons and remained in frame with V and J, and every other rearrangement was called non-productive. CDR3 was defined by IMGT convention, running from the second conserved V-encoded cysteine to the conserved J-encoded phenylalanine. In an earlier analysis of 500 to 650 of the donors, sequences lacking an unambiguous match to a single V gene segment were excluded. In an earlier analysis of 587 of the donors, a V segment was called functional when productive rearrangements were above 56.7%, and segregating when the standard deviation between donors exceeded 5%. A statistical classification framework was built for diagnosing cytomegalovirus status from the catalog of TCR beta chain sequences. A later analysis assigned V and J genes by comparing TCR nucleotide sequences with IMGT/GENE-DB human TR gene sequences. The TCRdist pipeline was used in a later analysis to assign CDR3 sequences and most-parsimonious VDJ recombination scenarios. In a later analysis, each TCR beta chain was defined by its CDR3 amino acid sequence together with its V-gene family, and reads lacking a unique V-gene family were excluded. In a later analysis, fewer than 600 highly shared, low-generation-probability nucleotide sequences were removed to address suspected cross-contamination and a sequencing artifact. For each public chain, a later analysis derived a clonal expansion index from normalized ranks of inferred template counts within each repertoire. Generation probabilities in a later analysis came from a VDJ recombination model fitted to out-of-frame rearrangements, and those results were checked against IGoR. In a later analysis, TCR-TCR, TCR-HLA and TCR-CMV co-occurrence was scored with hypergeometric tests, and a repertoire-size bias correction was applied to TCR pairs. To estimate false discovery rates, a later analysis permuted the HLA or CMV assignments 20 times. In a later analysis, co-occurring TCRs were grouped using DBSCAN, and TCRdist sequence similarity was added for clustering within HLA-allele-positive subsets. Repertoires with fewer than 30,000 or more than 120,000 public chains were left out of co-occurrence clustering, as were four to six repertoires with anomalous nucleotide sharing. This immuneACCESS table, as held by TCRdb, lists in-frame sequences with V and J called but not all clones. Of the missing ones, under half trace to an unresolved V gene in checked studies; the others have no known cause. For V, J and clone size, that table is used; D and trimming come from the DNA. For this sample there are 210,000 or so clones; approximately 80% appear just once. The ten most abundant clones make up 0.71% of the sample.

Inclusive of the bounding cysteine and phenylalanine, the CDR3 is 15 residues long. Of the read, only the CDR3 DNA is kept; its 45 bases are in frame from base 1. CDR1 is given as SGHNT and CDR2 as YYREEE, both from the germline V gene (reference sequence). Relative to germline, V is missing 2 bases and J is missing 5 bases, with 7 bases of the junction outside any gene match. The cohort comprised 710 or so healthy bone marrow donors. At the time of sampling, every cohort member was nominally healthy, though immune exposures that went unrecorded were likely present. The donor was CMV seronegative and belonged to the group of 350 or so seronegative cohort members. Every donor gave a peripheral blood sample, and the peripheral blood mononuclear cells from that sample were used for TCR beta sequencing. The Qiagen DNeasy Blood Extraction Kit was used to extract genomic DNA from the blood cell samples.

This TCR was sampled from a boy between 2 and 10 years old in good health and CMV-seronegative. The chain was built from TRBV5-4 and TRBJ2-5, with 9 central nucleotides matching TRBD2. The sample comprised PBMCs. The CDR3 here reads CASSLVAGVGETQYF. The DNA sequence follows: TGTGCCAGCAGCTTAGTAGCGGGAGTGGGGGAGACCCAGTACTTC.